Listed below are T cell receptor beta chains from one sample, sequenced in a study of cytomegalovirus exposure and HLA in healthy donors. This table comes from immunoSEQ multiplex PCR, and its TCRdb copy is limited to in-frame clones, with some not included. The sample table includes fewer than 150,000 clones. The sample consisted of PBMCs. The receptors originated from a woman in her fifties or sixties in good health and CMV-seronegative. The CDR3 runs from the conserved cysteine through the conserved F or W. A D gene is named only where the DNA matches it firmly.

cdr3_aa cdr3_nt j_call v_call d_call
CASSLGGGMGNEQFF TGTGCTAGTAGTCTAGGCGGGGGCATGGGGAATGAGCAGTTCTTC TRBJ2-1 TRBV12-5 NA
CASTPTGASTKQTYGYTF TGTGCCAGCACGCCGACAGGCGCCTCCACAAAACAAACTTATGGCTACACCTTC TRBJ1-2 TRBV18 NA
CASSLTGAVSPLHF TGTGCCAGCAGTTTGACAGGGGCGGTTTCACCCCTCCACTTT TRBJ1-6 TRBV27 TRBD1
CSVLKLAGTSYEQYF TGCAGCGTTCTAAAACTAGCGGGGACATCCTACGAGCAGTACTTC TRBJ2-7 TRBV29-1 TRBD2
CAWSFKTGTDTQYF TGTGCCTGGAGTTTCAAGACAGGAACAGATACGCAGTATTTT TRBJ2-3 TRBV30 NA
CASSIDGPGGLNQPQHF TGTGCCAGTAGTATAGACGGGCCAGGGGGCCTCAATCAGCCCCAGCATTTT TRBJ1-5 TRBV19 TRBD1
CASSLRGTSGLYNEQFF TGTGCCAGCAGCTTAAGGGGGACTAGCGGGCTCTACAATGAGCAGTTCTTC TRBJ2-1 TRBV7-3 TRBD2
CASSGTGVSYEQYF TGTGCCAGCAGCGGGACAGGAGTATCCTACGAGCAGTACTTC TRBJ2-7 TRBV25-1 TRBD1
CASSRAGRGVDQPQHF TGTGCCAGTAGTAGGGCCGGGAGGGGGGTGGATCAGCCCCAGCATTTT TRBJ1-5 TRBV19 NA
CASSLGQYMNTEAFF TGTGCCAGCAGCTTGGGACAGTACATGAACACTGAAGCTTTCTTT TRBJ1-1 TRBV5-5 NA
CASSLERGNTGELFF TGTGCCAGCAGCTTAGAGCGCGGGAACACCGGGGAGCTGTTTTTT TRBJ2-2 TRBV7-6 NA
CASSLGLAGVVHEQYF TGTGCCAGCAGCTTAGGACTAGCGGGGGTCGTACACGAGCAGTACTTC TRBJ2-7 TRBV11-2 TRBD2
CASSESATPTRETQYF TGCGCCAGCAGTGAGTCGGCGACACCTACTCGGGAGACCCAGTACTTC TRBJ2-5 TRBV10-1 NA
CASRLKWAGGVSTEAFF TGTGCCAGCAGATTAAAATGGGCAGGGGGAGTGAGCACTGAAGCTTTCTTT TRBJ1-1 TRBV7-2 TRBD1
CASSLDRGYEQYF TGTGCCAGCAGCTTAGACCGGGGCTACGAGCAGTACTTC TRBJ2-7 TRBV7-2 NA
CAWSDPTGTSGEQFF TGTGCCTGGAGTGACCCCACTGGGACTAGCGGGGAGCAGTTCTTC TRBJ2-1 TRBV30 TRBD2
CASTEPPRPGQPSSSYEQYF TGTGCCAGCACCGAGCCCCCCCGACCGGGACAGCCTTCTAGCTCCTACGAGCAGTACTTC TRBJ2-7 TRBV28 TRBD1
CATGWGFF TGTGCCACAGGCTGGGGCTTCTTT TRBJ1-1 TRBV28 NA
CASSMGTRTGSYEQYF TGTGCCAGTAGTATGGGAACGCGGACGGGGTCCTACGAGCAGTACTTC TRBJ2-7 TRBV19 NA
CASSYSPGSGTDTQYF TGTGCCAGCAGTTACTCGCCGGGGTCGGGCACAGATACGCAGTATTTT TRBJ2-3 TRBV6-5 NA
CASRRTVGEQYF TGTGCCAGCAGACGGACAGTAGGCGAGCAGTACTTC TRBJ2-7 TRBV6-5 NA
CASSIGVNTEAFF TGTGCCAGTAGTATAGGAGTGAACACTGAAGCTTTCTTT TRBJ1-1 TRBV19 NA
CAISETLRDSGNSPLHF TGTGCCATCAGTGAGACCCTGAGGGACAGCGGTAATTCACCCCTCCACTTT TRBJ1-6 TRBV10-3 TRBD1
CASSFPGREQYF TGTGCCAGCAGTTTCCCAGGGCGCGAGCAGTACTTC TRBJ2-7 TRBV2 NA
CASSRGYEQYF TGCGCCAGCAGCAGGGGGTACGAGCAGTACTTC TRBJ2-7 TRBV10-1 TRBD1
CASSWTGGVYGYTF TGTGCCAGCAGCTGGACAGGGGGCGTCTATGGCTACACCTTC TRBJ1-2 TRBV13 TRBD1
CASSLKGWGTQYF TGTGCCAGCAGTTTAAAGGGGTGGGGGACCCAGTACTTC TRBJ2-5 TRBV27 NA
CATSRDPGVGQPQHF TGTGCCACCAGCAGAGACCCAGGGGTCGGTCAGCCCCAGCATTTT TRBJ1-5 TRBV15 NA
CAWSTGGKANEKLFF TGTGCCTGGAGCACAGGGGGCAAGGCTAATGAAAAACTGTTTTTT TRBJ1-4 TRBV30 TRBD1
CASSRTGASYNEQFF TGTGCTAGCAGCCGAACAGGGGCCTCCTACAATGAGCAGTTCTTC TRBJ2-1 TRBV7-7 TRBD1
CASVSDGEQYF TGTGCCAGCGTTAGCGACGGCGAGCAGTACTTC TRBJ2-7 TRBV2 NA
CASSSRGGRGGGDTQYF TGTGCCAGCAGCTCCCGAGGTGGGCGGGGCGGGGGAGATACGCAGTATTTT TRBJ2-3 TRBV9 TRBD2
CASSEAPSGRGNEQFF TGTGCCAGCAGTGAAGCCCCTAGCGGGAGGGGAAATGAGCAGTTCTTC TRBJ2-1 TRBV2 TRBD2
CASSVTAGGYNEQFF TGTGCCAGCAGCGTGACCGCGGGGGGATACAATGAGCAGTTCTTC TRBJ2-1 TRBV9 TRBD2
CAGSTQPGLMSNEQFF TGTGCCGGCAGTACCCAACCGGGACTGATGTCCAATGAGCAGTTCTTC TRBJ2-1 TRBV27 NA
CASRDPGGAGSYEQYF TGTGCCAGTAGAGACCCAGGGGGCGCTGGGTCCTACGAGCAGTACTTC TRBJ2-7 TRBV19 TRBD1
CATSSGFRNAISGNTIYF TGTGCCACCAGCTCTGGCTTCAGGAATGCTATTTCTGGAAACACCATATATTTT TRBJ1-3 TRBV15 NA
CATSRGLASNTGELFF TGTGCCACCAGCAGAGGACTAGCGTCGAACACCGGGGAGCTGTTTTTT TRBJ2-2 TRBV15 TRBD2
CASSVGAGRLNTEAFF TGTGCCAGCAGCGTAGGGGCAGGCCGCCTGAACACTGAAGCTTTCTTT TRBJ1-1 TRBV9 NA
CASSLSRAKGQPQHF TGTGCCAGCAGTCTTAGCAGGGCGAAGGGTCAGCCCCAGCATTTT TRBJ1-5 TRBV6-5 NA
CASSARLAGASYEQYF TGTGCCAGCAGCGCTCGACTAGCGGGAGCTTCCTACGAGCAGTACTTC TRBJ2-7 TRBV5-6 TRBD2
CASSYTGDNLYEQYF TGCGCCAGCAGTTATACAGGGGATAACCTCTACGAGCAGTACTTC TRBJ2-7 TRBV10-2 TRBD1